This record looks at one TCR beta chain sequence and its context. Assay: immunoSEQ multiplex PCR; the TCRdb copy retains only in-frame clones and omits some. The repertoire has about 300,000 clones, around 90% of them found once; the top ten carry roughly 2.1%. This sample stems from a study of blood T cell repertoires in COVID-19. Sequencing was done on a sample of peripheral blood. The sequence was collected from a man between 18 and 29 years old with active or convalescent COVID-19.

CDR3 protein: CASPPPETQYF. The CDR3 nucleotides are TGTGCCAGCCCTCCCCCGGAGACCCAGTACTTC. This rearrangement joins TRBV28 to TRBJ2-5; D gene ambiguous. This CDR3 is built from 11 residues. V was trimmed by 8 bases and J by 5 bases, leaving 9 bases between them. Germline V gene sequence: CDR1 MDHEN, CDR2 SYDVKM.